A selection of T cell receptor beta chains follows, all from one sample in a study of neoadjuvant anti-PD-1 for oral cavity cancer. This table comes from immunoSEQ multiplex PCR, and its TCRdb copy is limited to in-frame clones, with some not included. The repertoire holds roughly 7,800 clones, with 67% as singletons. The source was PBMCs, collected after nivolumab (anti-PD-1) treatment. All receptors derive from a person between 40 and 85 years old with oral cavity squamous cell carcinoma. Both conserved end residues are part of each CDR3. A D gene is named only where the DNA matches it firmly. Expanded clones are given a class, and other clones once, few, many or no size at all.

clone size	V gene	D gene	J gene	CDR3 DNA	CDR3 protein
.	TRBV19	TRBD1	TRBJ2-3	TGTGCCTCCCGGACAGGGGAGACAGATACGCAGTATTTT	CASRTGETDTQYF
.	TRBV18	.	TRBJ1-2	TGTGCCAGCTCACCCTCCCGCAGGGAGGATGGCTACACCTTC	CASSPSRREDGYTF
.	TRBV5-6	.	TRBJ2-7	TGTGCCAGCAGCTTCTCCGTGGCCATTCGAAGGGGAAACGAGCAGTACTTC	CASSFSVAIRRGNEQYF
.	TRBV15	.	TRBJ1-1	TGTGCCACCAGCTCGAACAGAGGGACTGAAGCTTTCTTT	CATSSNRGTEAFF
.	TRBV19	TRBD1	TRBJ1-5	TGTGCCAGTAGTAACGGACAGGGTGCAAGTCATAGCAATCAGCCCCAGCATTTT	CASSNGQGASHSNQPQHF
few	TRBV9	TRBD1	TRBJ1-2	TGTGCCAGCAACAGACAGGGGACCCACAACTATGGCTACACCTTC	CASNRQGTHNYGYTF
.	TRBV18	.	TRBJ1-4	TGTGCCAGCTCACAAAAGGATGATGAAAAACTGTTTTTT	CASSQKDDEKLFF
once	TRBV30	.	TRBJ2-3	TGTGCCTGGAGTATGGGCACAGATACGCAGTATTTT	CAWSMGTDTQYF
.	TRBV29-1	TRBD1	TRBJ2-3	TGCAGCGCAAAGGGACAGCTTAGCACAGATACGCAGTATTTT	CSAKGQLSTDTQYF
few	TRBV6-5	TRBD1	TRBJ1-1	TGTGCCAGCAGTTACCCTGGGGGACAGGCTGAAGCTTTCTTT	CASSYPGGQAEAFF
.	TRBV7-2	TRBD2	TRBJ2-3	TGTGCCAGCAGCCGCTTAGCGGGGGGGAGCACAGATACGCAGTATTTT	CASSRLAGGSTDTQYF
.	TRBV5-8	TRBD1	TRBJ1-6	TGTGCCAGCAGCTGGGGGGGCAGGGGGCCGAATTCACCCCTCCACTTT	CASSWGGRGPNSPLHF
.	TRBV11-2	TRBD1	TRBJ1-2	TGTGCCAGCACCTCCCCTAGGACAGGGGGCCATGGCTACACCTTC	CASTSPRTGGHGYTF
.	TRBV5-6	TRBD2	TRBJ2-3	TGTGCCAGCAGTTCCGGACTAGACACAGATACGCAGTATTTT	CASSSGLDTDTQYF
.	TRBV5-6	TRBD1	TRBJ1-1	TGTGCCAGCAGACGGGACAGGAATAGTGAAGCTTTCTTT	CASRRDRNSEAFF
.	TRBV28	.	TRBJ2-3	TGTGCCAGCAGTTTATCCTCAGGGAGTGGCGCAGATACGCAGTATTTT	CASSLSSGSGADTQYF
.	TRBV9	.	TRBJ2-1	TGTGCCAGCAGCGTAGATAGCGGAATACTATACAATGAGCAGTTCTTC	CASSVDSGILYNEQFF
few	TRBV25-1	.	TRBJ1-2	TGTGCCAGCAGTTTGGAAGGGGATCGCTACACCTTC	CASSLEGDRYTF
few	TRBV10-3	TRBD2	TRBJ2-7	TGTGCCATCAGTGAACCAGCGGGGGTTTCCTACGAGCAGTACTTC	CAISEPAGVSYEQYF
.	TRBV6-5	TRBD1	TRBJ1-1	TGTGCCAGCAGGCCACAGGGGATGAACACTGAAGCTTTCTTT	CASRPQGMNTEAFF
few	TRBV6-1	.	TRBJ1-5	TGTGCCAGCAGGATACACTGGGGTAATCAGCCCCAGCATTTT	CASRIHWGNQPQHF
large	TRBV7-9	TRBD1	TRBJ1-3	TGTGCCAGCAGTTCCCGGGACAGGGGCTCTGGAAACACCATATATTTT	CASSSRDRGSGNTIYF
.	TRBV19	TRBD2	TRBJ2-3	TGTGCCAGTAGTCCCGAGCGAACGCGGGGGGGAGTGGATACGCAGTATTTT	CASSPERTRGGVDTQYF
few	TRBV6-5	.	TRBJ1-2	TGTGCCACTACTCGGGGGGCTCGGACGGGCTATGGCTACACCTTC	CATTRGARTGYGYTF
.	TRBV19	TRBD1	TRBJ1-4	TGTGCCAGTAGTATGGGGACAGGGAATAATGAAAAACTGTTTTTT	CASSMGTGNNEKLFF
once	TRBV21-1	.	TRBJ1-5	TGTGCCAGCAGCAAAGACAAAGACGCAATCCCCTATAGCAATCAGCCCCAGCATTTT	CASSKDKDAIPYSNQPQHF
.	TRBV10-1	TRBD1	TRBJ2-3	TGCGCCAGCAGCCGGGACAGGAGCACAGATACGCAGTATTTT	CASSRDRSTDTQYF
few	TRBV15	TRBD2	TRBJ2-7	TGTGCCACCAGCAGAGTAACTAGCGGGGGGTATGAGCAGTACTTC	CATSRVTSGGYEQYF
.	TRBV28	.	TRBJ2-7	TGTGCCAGCAGTTTGATAGGGAACATTGGGCAGTACTTC	CASSLIGNIGQYF
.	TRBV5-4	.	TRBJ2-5	TGTGCCAGCAGCTTGGCCCAAGAGACCCAGTACTTC	CASSLAQETQYF
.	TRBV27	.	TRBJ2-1	TGTGCCAGCAGTAGGCAGGGGTCCTACAATGAGCAGTTCTTC	CASSRQGSYNEQFF
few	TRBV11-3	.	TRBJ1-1	TGTGCCAGCAGCTTTGCCCAGGACACTGAAGCTTTCTTT	CASSFAQDTEAFF
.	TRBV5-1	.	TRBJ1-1	TGCGCCAGCAGCTTGTCGGATACTGAAGCTTTCTTT	CASSLSDTEAFF
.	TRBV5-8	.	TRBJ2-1	TGTGCCAGCAGCTGGGCCCCGGGCAGCCCCTACAATGAGCAGTTCTTC	CASSWAPGSPYNEQFF
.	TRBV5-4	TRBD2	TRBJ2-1	TGTGCCAGCAGCCCGGCACCCGGGGGGGTAGCATCAACCTACAATGAGCAGTTCTTC	CASSPAPGGVASTYNEQFF
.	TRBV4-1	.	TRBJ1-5	TGCGCCAGCAGCCACGGGGGCAGGGGAGGCTTCACGGGCAATCAGCCCCAGCATTTT	CASSHGGRGGFTGNQPQHF
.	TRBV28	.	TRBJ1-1	TGTGCCAGCAAATCAAGAAACACTGAAGCTTTCTTT	CASKSRNTEAFF
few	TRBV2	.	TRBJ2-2	TGTGCCAGCAAGTCGGGGACGAACACCGGGGAGCTGTTTTTT	CASKSGTNTGELFF
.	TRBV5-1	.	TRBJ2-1	TGCGCCAGCAGCTTCCAGGCAAGTTACAATGAGCAGTTCTTC	CASSFQASYNEQFF
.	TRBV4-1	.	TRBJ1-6	TGCGCCAGCAGCTCCCGGACGGCGGATTCACCCCTCCACTTT	CASSSRTADSPLHF
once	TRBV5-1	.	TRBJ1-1	TGCGCCAGCAGCTTACCAGGAGTGAACACTGAAGCTTTCTTT	CASSLPGVNTEAFF
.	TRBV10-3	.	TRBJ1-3	TGTGCCATCAGTGAGGCCTCAGGTTATGGAAACACCATATATTTT	CAISEASGYGNTIYF
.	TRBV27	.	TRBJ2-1	TGTGCCAGCAGTTCGGACTGGAGCTCCTACAATGAGCAGTTCTTC	CASSSDWSSYNEQFF
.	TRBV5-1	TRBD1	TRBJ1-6	TGCGCCAGCAGCTTGGGAGGCGGAGACAGGGGGTTTTCACCCCTCCACTTT	CASSLGGGDRGFSPLHF